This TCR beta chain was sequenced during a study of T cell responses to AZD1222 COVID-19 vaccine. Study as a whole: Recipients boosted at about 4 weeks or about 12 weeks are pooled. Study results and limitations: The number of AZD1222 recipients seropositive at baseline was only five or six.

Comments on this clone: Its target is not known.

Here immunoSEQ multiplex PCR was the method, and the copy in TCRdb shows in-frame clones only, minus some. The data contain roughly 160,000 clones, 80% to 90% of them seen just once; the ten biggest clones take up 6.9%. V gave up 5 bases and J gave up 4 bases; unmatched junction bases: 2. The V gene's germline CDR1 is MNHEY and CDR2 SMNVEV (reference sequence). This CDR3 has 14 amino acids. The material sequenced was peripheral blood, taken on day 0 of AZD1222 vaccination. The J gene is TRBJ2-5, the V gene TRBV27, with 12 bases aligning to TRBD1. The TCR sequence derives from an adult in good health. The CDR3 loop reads CASSGTGGLETQYF. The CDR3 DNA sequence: TGTGCCAGCAGTGGGACAGGGGGCTTAGAGACCCAGTACTTC.